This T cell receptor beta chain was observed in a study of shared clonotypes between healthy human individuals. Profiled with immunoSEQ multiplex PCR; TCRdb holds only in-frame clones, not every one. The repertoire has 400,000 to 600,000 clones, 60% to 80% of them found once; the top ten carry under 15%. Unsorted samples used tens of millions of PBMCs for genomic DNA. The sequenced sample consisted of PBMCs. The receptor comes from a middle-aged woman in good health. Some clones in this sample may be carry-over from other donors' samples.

The CDR3, as DNA: TGTGCCACCAGCAGAGGTCTTGGACAGCTTTATGGCTACACCTTC. Protein: CATSRGLGQLYGYTF. The chain is built from TRBV15 and TRBJ1-2; D may be TRBD1 (6 bases). The CDR3 runs to 15 residues. The V end lost 1 base, the J end lost 5 bases, and 14 bases lay between the germline ends. Germline V gene data show CDR1 as LNHNV and CDR2 as YYDKDF (reference sequence).